Reported below is one T cell receptor beta chain. Its antigen is still unknown. CDR1 is SGHDT, CDR2 YYEEEE, per germline. With 9 bases removed from V and 1 base from J, the gap between germline ends came to 9 bases. The CDR3 is 12 residues long. The PCR used 60 Vbeta and 13 Jbeta primers. The data were produced by immunoSEQ multiplex PCR, yet TCRdb's version contains in-frame clones alone and is incomplete. The sample lists 150,000 to 200,000 clones; 75% to 85% were seen once. This sample is drawn from a study of cytomegalovirus exposure and HLA in healthy donors. Study outcomes and limitations: Among TCR beta chains, those listed as cytomegalovirus-associated numbered under 200. Reports state that TCR beta sequences accurately predicted most subjects' HLA-A and HLA-B alleles. Within an earlier analysis, most TCR beta V segments proved productive either about 87% or about 30% of the time. With further analysis later on, most CMV-associated TCR beta chains appeared HLA-restricted.

The source of this sequence is a woman in her twenties or thirties in good health and CMV-seropositive. The V and J genes are TRBV5-6 and TRBJ2-3; D possibly corresponds to TRBD2 (5 bases). The material sequenced was PBMCs. DNA of the CDR3: TGTGCCACCCGGCGGGGCACAGATACGCAGTATTTT. This translates into CATRRGTDTQYF.